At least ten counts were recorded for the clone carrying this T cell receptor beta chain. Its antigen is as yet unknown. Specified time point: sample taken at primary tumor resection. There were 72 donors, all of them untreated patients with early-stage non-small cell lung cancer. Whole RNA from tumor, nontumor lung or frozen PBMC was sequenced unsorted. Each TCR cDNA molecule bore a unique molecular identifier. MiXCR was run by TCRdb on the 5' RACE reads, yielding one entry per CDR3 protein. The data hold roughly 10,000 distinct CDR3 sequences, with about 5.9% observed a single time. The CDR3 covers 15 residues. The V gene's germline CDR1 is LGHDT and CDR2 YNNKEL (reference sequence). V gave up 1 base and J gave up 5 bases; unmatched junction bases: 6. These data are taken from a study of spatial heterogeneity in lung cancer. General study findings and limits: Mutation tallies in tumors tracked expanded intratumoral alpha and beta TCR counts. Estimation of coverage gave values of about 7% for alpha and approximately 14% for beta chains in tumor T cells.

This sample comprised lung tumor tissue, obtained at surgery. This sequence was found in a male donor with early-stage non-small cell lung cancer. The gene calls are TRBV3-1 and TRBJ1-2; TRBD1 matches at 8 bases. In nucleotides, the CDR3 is TGTGCCAGCAGCCAAGTCCAGGGGGCGAAATATGGCTACACCTTC. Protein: CASSQVQGAKYGYTF. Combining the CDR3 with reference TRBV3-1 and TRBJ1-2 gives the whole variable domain DTAVSQTPKYLVTQMGNDKSIKCEQNLGHDTMYWYKQDSKKFLKIMFSYNNKELIINETVPNRFSPKSPDKAHLNLHINSLELGDSAVYFCASSQVQGAKYGYTFGSGTRLTVV.